A selection of T cell receptor beta chains follows, all from one sample in a study of cytomegalovirus exposure and HLA in healthy donors. The table came from immunoSEQ multiplex PCR; TCRdb's copy has only in-frame clones and leaves some out. This sample yields 200,000 or so clones, of which around 80% are seen a single time; roughly 0.71% belongs to the top ten. The sample consisted of PBMCs. The receptors come from a boy aged 2 to 10 in good health and CMV-seronegative. Each CDR3 is given with its conserved first and last residue. D genes are given only for firm matches. Some rows have no size entry. The others give once, few or many, or a class for an expanded clone.

J gene: TRBJ2-7
D gene: .
CDR3 length: 17
clone size: .
V gene: TRBV7-8
CDR3 protein: CASSPRILPGLWGEQYF
CDR3 DNA: TGTGCCAGCAGCCCACGAATTCTACCGGGACTTTGGGGCGAGCAGTACTTC

J gene: TRBJ1-2
D gene: TRBD1
CDR3 length: 12
clone size: .
V gene: TRBV29-1
CDR3 protein: CSVGGQGDGYTF
CDR3 DNA: TGCAGCGTTGGTGGTCAGGGGGATGGCTACACCTTC

J gene: TRBJ1-6
D gene: TRBD1
CDR3 length: 14
clone size: .
V gene: TRBV6-5
CDR3 protein: CASSYGQVNSPLHF
CDR3 DNA: TGTGCCAGCAGTTATGGACAGGTTAATTCACCCCTCCACTTT

J gene: TRBJ1-5
D gene: TRBD1
CDR3 length: 15
clone size: few
V gene: TRBV6-1
CDR3 protein: CASTDRAYSNQPQHF
CDR3 DNA: TGTGCCAGCACTGACAGGGCATATAGCAATCAGCCCCAGCATTTT

J gene: TRBJ2-1
D gene: TRBD1
CDR3 length: 13
clone size: .
V gene: TRBV10-3
CDR3 protein: CAVEQGADNEQFF
CDR3 DNA: TGTGCGGTAGAACAGGGGGCGGACAATGAGCAGTTCTTC

J gene: TRBJ2-3
D gene: TRBD2
CDR3 length: 15
clone size: once
V gene: TRBV5-1
CDR3 protein: CASSFSGTHTDTQYF
CDR3 DNA: TGCGCCAGCAGCTTTAGCGGGACCCACACAGATACGCAGTATTTT

J gene: TRBJ1-1
D gene: .
CDR3 length: 15
clone size: few
V gene: TRBV7-9
CDR3 protein: CASSPWGGVNTEAFF
CDR3 DNA: TGTGCCAGCAGCCCCTGGGGAGGGGTGAACACTGAAGCTTTCTTT

J gene: TRBJ1-4
D gene: .
CDR3 length: 17
clone size: .
V gene: TRBV19
CDR3 protein: CASSTPTGDPLGEKLFF
CDR3 DNA: TGTGCCAGTAGTACGCCGACAGGCGACCCCTTAGGTGAAAAACTGTTTTTT

J gene: TRBJ2-7
D gene: TRBD1
CDR3 length: 17
clone size: .
V gene: TRBV5-4
CDR3 protein: CASSSSLNRGTYYEQYF
CDR3 DNA: TGTGCCAGCAGCTCTTCCCTAAACAGGGGGACTTACTACGAGCAGTACTTC

J gene: TRBJ1-1
D gene: .
CDR3 length: 13
clone size: .
V gene: TRBV7-9
CDR3 protein: CASSLDTGSEAFF
CDR3 DNA: TGTGCCAGCAGCTTAGATACGGGGTCTGAAGCTTTCTTT

J gene: TRBJ1-1
D gene: TRBD1
CDR3 length: 14
clone size: .
V gene: TRBV27
CDR3 protein: CASSYGTGNTEAFF
CDR3 DNA: TGTGCCAGCAGTTACGGGACAGGGAACACTGAAGCTTTCTTT